Listed below are T cell receptor beta chains from one sample, sequenced in a study of blood T cell repertoires in COVID-19. TCRdb's copy holds only in-frame clones and misses some; the assay was immunoSEQ multiplex PCR. The table lists about 250,000 clones, roughly four fifths of them singletons. Sequenced: peripheral blood. The receptors derive from an elderly man with acute or convalescent COVID-19. CDR3s include the opening cysteine and the closing phenylalanine or tryptophan. Fields, in order: D gene, J gene, clone size, V gene, CDR3 protein, CDR3 DNA. D genes are given only for firm matches. A row's size may be missing; if present it is once, few, many or a size class.

>TRBD1|TRBJ1-2|-|TRBV7-2
CASSTRQGSWGYTF
TGTGCCAGCAGCACGCGACAGGGATCTTGGGGCTACACCTTC
>TRBD2|TRBJ2-7|-|TRBV11-2
CASSLFRAGGGEQYF
TGTGCCAGCAGCTTATTTCGAGCGGGAGGGGGTGAGCAGTACTTC
>-|TRBJ1-6|once|TRBV7-8
CASSSRQGISYNSPLHF
TGTGCCAGCAGTTCCCGGCAGGGGATCTCCTATAATTCACCCCTCCACTTT
>TRBD2|TRBJ2-5|once|TRBV13
CASSRSLAGVGGTQYF
TGTGCCAGCAGCCGGTCACTAGCGGGAGTAGGAGGGACCCAGTACTTC
>TRBD1|TRBJ1-2|-|TRBV5-4
CASSLYGTGGGYTF
TGTGCCAGCAGCTTATACGGGACAGGTGGGGGCTACACCTTC
>TRBD1|TRBJ2-7|-|TRBV25-1
CASARQGREQYF
TGTGCCAGCGCGAGACAGGGTCGGGAGCAGTACTTC
>TRBD2|TRBJ2-2|-|TRBV2
CASSPGTSGGLYRTGELFF
TGTGCCAGCAGCCCCGGGACTAGCGGGGGACTATACCGTACCGGGGAGCTGTTTTTT
>-|TRBJ1-2|few|TRBV7-2
CASSLRGNYGYTF
TGTGCCAGCAGCTTAAGGGGCAACTATGGCTACACCTTC
>-|TRBJ2-1|many|TRBV24-1
CATSDPGFYNEQFF
TGTGCCACCAGTGACCCCGGGTTCTACAATGAGCAGTTCTTC
>-|TRBJ1-2|once|TRBV19
CASSALGAGYTF
TGTGCCAGTAGCGCGCTGGGGGCTGGCTACACCTTC
>-|TRBJ2-7|-|TRBV7-8
CASSLRALSYEQYF
TGTGCCAGCAGCTTACGCGCCCTCTCCTACGAGCAGTACTTC
>-|TRBJ2-7|-|TRBV5-1
CASSLGPGSYEQYF
TGCGCCAGCAGCTTGGGGCCAGGTTCCTACGAGCAGTACTTC
>TRBD2|TRBJ2-1|-|TRBV4-1
CASSLGWTSGSYEQFF
TGCGCCAGCAGCCTCGGCTGGACTAGCGGGAGTTATGAGCAGTTCTTC
>TRBD1|TRBJ2-7|-|TRBV15
CATSRDPGQGGYF
TGTGCCACCAGCAGAGACCCCGGACAGGGTGGGTACTTC
>-|TRBJ2-7|-|TRBV5-5
CASSLGTQDYYEQYF
TGTGCCAGCAGCTTGGGGACACAGGACTACTACGAGCAGTACTTC
>-|TRBJ1-5|-|TRBV28
CAMSRSKGNQPQHF
TGTGCCATGTCGCGGTCGAAGGGGAATCAGCCCCAGCATTTT
>-|TRBJ1-6|-|TRBV27
CASSPRFLFPYNSPLHF
TGTGCCAGCAGTCCCCGGTTCCTTTTCCCCTATAATTCACCCCTCCACTTT
>-|TRBJ2-1|-|TRBV19
CASREASVGEQFF
TGTGCCAGTAGGGAAGCTAGCGTGGGTGAGCAGTTCTTC
>-|TRBJ2-7|-|TRBV27
CASRGQGFYEQYF
TGTGCCAGCAGGGGACAAGGGTTCTACGAGCAGTACTTC
>TRBD2|TRBJ2-7|-|TRBV28
CASSLAGGLSYEQYF
TGTGCCAGCAGCCTAGCGGGGGGGCTGTCCTACGAGCAGTACTTC
>TRBD1|TRBJ2-7|-|TRBV10-3
CAISRQGNTYEQYF
TGTGCCATCAGTAGACAGGGGAACACCTACGAGCAGTACTTC
>TRBD2|TRBJ2-1|-|TRBV30
CAWSVGLAGLNEQFF
TGTGCCTGGAGTGTAGGCCTAGCGGGACTCAATGAGCAGTTCTTC
>-|TRBJ2-2|-|TRBV3-1/TRBV3-2
CASAGGLGTGELFF
TGTGCCAGCGCCGGCGGTCTTGGCACCGGGGAGCTGTTTTTT
>TRBD1|TRBJ1-2|-|TRBV10-3
CAITLGQGARYGYTF
TGTGCCATCACCTTGGGACAGGGGGCGAGGTATGGCTACACCTTC
>TRBD1|TRBJ1-1|-|TRBV25-1
CASSVPGTGGKEAFF
TGTGCCAGCAGCGTCCCCGGGACAGGGGGAAAGGAAGCTTTCTTT
>-|TRBJ1-1|-|TRBV6-4
CASTQCRKGDTEAFF
TGTGCCAGCACCCAATGTCGGAAGGGGGACACTGAAGCTTTCTTT
>-|TRBJ1-1|-|TRBV21-1
CASSNPTTVRNEAFF
TGTGCCAGCAGCAACCCCACGACAGTTAGGAATGAAGCTTTCTTT